These 15 T cell receptor beta chains originate from one sample sequenced in a study of identical twins. MiXCR, applied by TCRdb to the 5' RACE reads, yields one record per CDR3 protein. The data hold some 560,000 distinct CDR3 sequences, with over 8.5% observed a single time. These data were also filed under a second study, of yellow fever vaccine responses in identical twins.

Source material: PBMCs. These TCRs come from a young woman in good health.

The chain uses TRBV12-3 or TRBV12-4 and TRBJ1-2; maybe TRBD1 (6 bases). Trimming took off 4 bases at V and 3 bases at J, with 18 bases between the two ends. This CDR3 is built from 16 residues. CDR3 sequence reads: CASSSRGGGSDYGYTF. The DNA of the CDR3 is TGTGCCAGCAGTTCCCGAGGGGGTGGTAGTGACTATGGCTACACCTTC.

The chain is built from TRBV7-9 and TRBJ2-2, with D maybe TRBD1 (7 bases). Trimming cost V 6 bases and J 5 bases, with 13 bases left between them. Germline V gives CDR1 SEHNR, CDR2 FQNEAQ (reference sequence). The CDR3 is made up of 14 amino acids. CDR3 in amino acids: CASRGGQKTGELFF. CDR3 DNA: TGTGCCAGCAGGGGGGGACAGAAGACCGGGGAGCTGTTTTTT.

This clonotype was seen repeatedly, ten times or more. The rearrangement links TRBV25-1 to TRBJ1-2, with D hard to call. CDR3 length equals 12 residues. V lost 2 bases, J lost 7 bases, and 8 bases lay in between. Looked up from germline, CDR1 is MGHDK and CDR2 is SYGVNS. CDR3 sequence (DNA): TGTGCCAGCAGTGAAGTCCGGGGTGGCTACACCTTC. This translates into CASSEVRGGYTF.

This clonotype was detected ten times or more. The CDR3 loop reads CASSSSGVHNEQFF. The CDR3 coding sequence is TGTGCCAGCAGTTCGAGCGGGGTTCACAATGAGCAGTTCTTC. The rearrangement links TRBV12-3 or TRBV12-4 to TRBJ2-1; 7 bases fit TRBD2. This CDR3 contains 14 residues. J gave up 5 bases and V 4 bases, and 5 bases lay outside the gene matches.

This clonotype has just a few counts. The chain carries TRBV12-3 or TRBV12-4 and TRBJ2-7; D remains unclear. The CDR3 length is 13 residues. Trimming took 5 bases from V and 0 from J, leaving 8 bases between them. The DNA of the CDR3 is TGTGCCAGCAGTCGACGGAGCTCCTACGAGCAGTACTTC. Translation gives CASSRRSSYEQYF.

This clonotype was observed a handful of times. The DNA for the CDR3 is TGTGCCAGCAGCTTAATAGTAGGGAATGAGCAGTTCTTC. This sequence encodes CASSLIVGNEQFF. The chain recombines TRBV7-3 with TRBJ2-1; D unresolved. CDR1 SGHTA and CDR2 FQGTGA come from the germline V gene. The CDR3 totals 13 residues. V was cut by 1 base and J by 7 bases, with 8 bases left in between.

Ten or more counts support this clonotype. The V call is TRBV27, the J call TRBJ2-2; 7 bases line up with TRBD1. Germline values: CDR1 MNHEY, CDR2 SMNVEV (reference sequence). The CDR3 is made up of 14 amino acids. Trimming at V came to 6 bases and at J to 4 bases, leaving 5 bases not matched to a gene. As DNA, the CDR3 is TGTGCCAGCAGGGTGACAGGGACCACCGGGGAGCTGTTTTTT. It is translated as CASRVTGTTGELFF.

This clonotype was detected ten times or more. The chain combines TRBV3-1 with TRBJ2-7; TRBD2 aligns across 15 bases. Germline V gives CDR1 LGHDT, CDR2 YNNKEL (reference sequence). J was trimmed by 8 bases and V by 1 base; bases with no gene match: 6. The CDR3 has 16 residues. CDR3 in amino acids: CASSQGPGLAGGKQYF. The CDR3 bases are TGTGCCAGCAGCCAAGGCCCCGGACTAGCGGGGGGGAAGCAGTACTTC.

The chain joins TRBV20-1 to TRBJ2-1; TRBD1 is a possible D gene (5 bases). Germline CDR1 DFQATT, CDR2 SNEGSKA (reference sequence). This CDR3 has 12 amino acids. Trimming left V 2 bases short and J 9 bases short, with 11 bases between. CDR3 sequence reads: CSARIGAGEQFF. DNA of the CDR3: TGCAGTGCTAGAATAGGGGCAGGTGAGCAGTTCTTC.

This clonotype was counted a few times. The rearrangement joins TRBV10-3 to TRBJ2-2; 7 bases line up with TRBD1. Germline assignment: CDR1 ENHRY and CDR2 SYGVKD. CDR3 length equals 14 residues. J gave up 2 bases and V 7 bases, and 4 bases lay outside the gene matches. The CDR3 nucleotides read TGTGCCATCACGAGACAGGGTAACACCGGGGAGCTGTTTTTT. Translating gives CAITRQGNTGELFF.

Many counts were recorded for this clonotype. The chain links TRBV20-1 to TRBJ2-5, with D perhaps given as TRBD1 or TRBD2 (7 bases each). V dropped 4 bases and J dropped 4 bases, with 16 bases sitting between them. Germline CDR1 DFQATT, CDR2 SNEGSKA (reference sequence). The CDR3 runs 14 residues. The CDR3 sequence: CSANRGGPGETQYF. CDR3 sequence (DNA): TGCAGTGCTAACAGGGGAGGGCCGGGAGAGACCCAGTACTTC.

This rearrangement joins TRBV24-1 to TRBJ2-1; perhaps TRBD1 as D (5 bases). Trimming left V 2 bases short and J 6 bases short, with 13 bases between. The germline V gene encodes CDR1 KGHDR and CDR2 SFDVKD. CDR3 length equals 15 residues. This chain's CDR3 is CATSDSDLQVNEQFF. CDR3 bases: TGTGCCACCAGTGATTCGGACCTACAGGTCAATGAGCAGTTCTTC.

This clonotype was recorded at least ten times. The V and J genes are TRBV4-3 and TRBJ2-5; D tentatively reads TRBD1 or TRBD2 (5 bases each). There are 16 residues in the CDR3. Germline values: CDR1 LGHNA, CDR2 YSLEER. V lost 0 bases and J 5 bases, leaving 16 bases between the germline ends. The DNA for the CDR3 is TGCGCCAGCAGCCAAGATAGCGAGGGACCTTGGGAGACCCAGTACTTC. It encodes CASSQDSEGPWETQYF.

This clonotype was observed many times. The J gene is TRBJ2-2, the V gene TRBV4-3; D call uncertain. The CDR3 is 14 amino acids. The V gene lost 0 bases and the J gene lost 3 bases, with 5 bases spanning the gap. Germline CDR1 is LGHNA and CDR2 is YSLEER. The CDR3 region has the DNA TGCGCCAGCAGCCAAGACGGATACACCGGGGAGCTGTTTTTT. Its translation: CASSQDGYTGELFF.

This clonotype has only a few counts. The chain carries TRBV7-9 and TRBJ2-3; 9 nucleotides match TRBD1. The V gene's germline CDR1 is SEHNR and CDR2 FQNEAQ (reference sequence). Trimming removed 5 bases from V and 6 bases from J; junction bases left unmatched: 9. This CDR3 has 15 residues. Here the CDR3 DNA reads TGTGCCAGCAGCCCCCGGACAGGGGTGTGGGATACGCAGTATTTT. Protein sequence: CASSPRTGVWDTQYF.